The 19 T cell receptor beta chains reported below all come from one sample, sequenced in a study of T cells after posttransplantation cyclophosphamide. This table comes from immunoSEQ multiplex PCR, and its TCRdb copy is limited to in-frame clones, with some not included. The sample has approximately 41,000 clones, none seen only once. Sequencing input: PBMCs. The receptors were sampled from a man aged 50 or older in good health, CMV-negative, and a related stem cell transplant donor.

This chain links TRBV30 with TRBJ1-6; 7 nucleotides match TRBD1. Losses at the gene ends were 6 bases for V and 6 bases for J; bases not matched to a gene: 11. Germline loops: CDR1 GTSNPN, CDR2 SVGIG (reference sequence). CDR3 length equals 15 residues. CDR3: CACTYNRGSNSPLHF. The CDR3 coding sequence is TGTGCCTGTACTTATAACAGGGGCAGTAATTCACCCCTCCACTTT.

This clone was found many times. This rearrangement joins TRBV19 to TRBJ2-1; 10 bases are shared with TRBD1. The CDR3 runs 15 residues. The germline CDR1 and CDR2 sequences are LNHDA and SQIVND (reference sequence). Trimming at V came to 6 bases and at J to 6 bases, leaving 8 bases not matched to a gene. The CDR3 spells CASRLGQGNGNEQFF. The CDR3 region has the DNA TGTGCCAGTAGATTGGGACAGGGGAATGGCAATGAGCAGTTCTTC.

The table lists this clone with many counts. V gene TRBV5-1 combines with J gene TRBJ1-2; the D gene is possibly TRBD1 (6 bases). CDR1 is SGHRS and CDR2 is YFSETQ in the germline V gene. CDR3 length equals 12 residues. V lost 8 bases, J lost 3 bases, and 11 bases lay in between. The DNA for the CDR3 is TGCGCCAGTTACAGGGACGACTATGGCTACACCTTC. Translation: CASYRDDYGYTF. The whole variable domain, filled in from reference TRBV5-1 and TRBJ1-2, reads KAGVTQTPRYLIKTRGQQVTLSCSPISGHRSVSWYQQTPGQGLQFLFEYFSETQRNKGNFPGRFSGRQFSNSRSEMNVSTLELGDSALYLCASYRDDYGYTFGSGTRLTVV.

This clone was counted many times. Written as DNA, the CDR3 is TGTGCCAGCAGCCCGGGCGGGAGCAGGGCCGGTAATGGCTACACCTTC. Translation gives CASSPGGSRAGNGYTF. V and J are TRBV7-9 and TRBJ1-2, with D maybe TRBD1 (5 bases). Looked up from germline, CDR1 is SEHNR and CDR2 is FQNEAQ (reference sequence). The V and J ends lost 5 bases and 6 bases respectively, with 22 bases between them. The CDR3 consists of 16 residues.

This clone showed up just a few times. V is TRBV15 and J is TRBJ2-5; no firm D call. The ends were cut back, 0 bases at V and 1 base at J, with 3 bases in the middle. The V gene's germline CDR1 is LNHNV and CDR2 YYDKDF (reference sequence). This CDR3 has 13 residues. The CDR3 DNA follows: TGTGCCACCAGCAGAGATCGCCAAGAGACCCAGTACTTC. This codes for CATSRDRQETQYF.

This clone was picked up many times. The chain uses TRBV5-1 and TRBJ1-2; TRBD1 is a possible D gene (5 bases). Per the germline V gene, CDR1 is SGHRS and CDR2 is YFSETQ. The length of the CDR3 is 15 residues. V was cut by 4 bases and J by 8 bases, with 21 bases left in between. This chain's CDR3 is CASSPGAGPENGYTF. DNA of the CDR3: TGCGCCAGCAGCCCTGGGGCCGGCCCCGAAAACGGCTACACCTTC.

As to this clone: One end of the junction is discordant with germline, which a read error may explain. Other DNA sequences from this sample encode an identical CDR3 as well. The genes are TRBV6-5 and TRBJ2-7; D possibly corresponds to TRBD1 (5 bases). The CDR3 contains 14 residues. Germline lookup yields CDR1 MNHEY and CDR2 SVGAGI. Here the CDR3 reads CASSYSTGLYEQYF. The CDR3 DNA is TGTGCTAGCAGTTACTCCACAGGTCTCTACGAGCAGTACTTC.

In its sample, this clone was seen many times. V is TRBV4-1 and J is TRBJ2-1; 15 nucleotides agree with TRBD2. The V segment lost 4 bases and the J segment 7 bases; nucleotides outside the gene matches: 5. CDR3 length equals 16 residues. Looked up from germline, CDR1 is MGHRA and CDR2 is YSYEKL. CDR3 bases: TGCGCCAGCAGCCCCGTCGGACTAGCGGGAGGGAATGAGCAGTTCTTC. This codes for CASSPVGLAGGNEQFF.

Many counts were recorded for this clone. The chain is built from TRBV2 and TRBJ1-5; D may be TRBD1 (5 bases). The CDR3 has 14 residues. Germline V gene lookup returns CDR1 SNHLY and CDR2 FYNNEI. Trimming removed 7 bases at V and 9 bases at J, with 19 bases between. The CDR3 DNA is TGTGCCAGCACTAAGACAGACCAGCACCGGCCCCAGCATTTT. It specifies CASTKTDQHRPQHF.

This clone was detected ten times or more. The CDR3, as DNA: TGTGCCAGCAGCCAGGATTACTACGAGCAGTACTTC. It encodes CASSQDYYEQYF. This chain joins TRBV5-8 and TRBJ2-7; D gene uncertain. CDR1 and CDR2 from the germline V gene are SGHTS and YDEGEE. CDR3 size: 12 residues. V gave up 4 bases and J gave up 3 bases, with 8 bases separating them.

This clone was picked up many times. The chain couples TRBV5-6 to TRBJ2-3; TRBD2 might be the D (5 bases). The germline gives CDR1 SGHDT, CDR2 YYEEEE. The CDR3 loop spans 15 amino acids. V shed 0 bases and J shed 0 bases, with 8 bases lying between them. The CDR3 protein is CASSLVPSSTDTQYF. CDR3 DNA sequence: TGTGCCAGCAGCTTGGTACCTAGCAGCACAGATACGCAGTATTTT. The complete variable domain, with remaining parts taken from reference TRBV5-6 and TRBJ2-3, reads DAGVTQSPTHLIKTRGQQVTLRCSPKSGHDTVSWYQQALGQGPQFIFQYYEEEERQRGNFPDRFSGHQFPNYSSELNVNALLLGDSALYLCASSLVPSSTDTQYFGPGTRLTVL.

This clone was seen repeatedly, ten times or more. V usage is TRBV5-6 and J usage is TRBJ2-1; 10 bases fit TRBD1. Germline CDR1 is SGHDT and CDR2 is YYEEEE. CDR3 length equals 15 residues. Trimming removed 4 bases from V and 3 bases from J; junction bases left unmatched: 4. CDR3 residues: CASSLTGGLYNEQFF. CDR3 nucleotides: TGTGCCAGCAGCCTGACAGGGGGCCTCTACAATGAGCAGTTCTTC.

There are many counts of this clone. The chain has TRBV2 and TRBJ2-5, with D tentatively TRBD2 (6 bases). The CDR3 is 13 amino acids. V was shortened by 7 bases and J by 2 bases, with 11 bases between the two germline ends. In germline, CDR1 is SNHLY, CDR2 FYNNEI. CDR3 residues: CASNRDLQETQYF. CDR3 sequence (DNA): TGTGCCAGCAATCGGGACTTACAAGAGACCCAGTACTTC. Looking up the rest from reference TRBV2 and TRBJ2-5 gives the full variable domain: EPEVTQTPSHQVTQMGQEVILRCVPISNHLYFYWYRQILGQKVEFLVSFYNNEISEKSEIFDDQFSVERPDGSNFTLKIRSTKLEDSAMYFCASNRDLQETQYFGPGTRLLVL.

This clone was detected many times. In DNA, the CDR3 is TGCGCCAGCAGTGAGTCCTATGAGACAGGGCCCCGTGAGCAGTACTTC. Its protein is CASSESYETGPREQYF. This sequence joins TRBV10-1 and TRBJ2-7; 7 nucleotides align to TRBD1. This CDR3 comprises 16 residues. Trimming cost V 0 bases and J 7 bases; bases outside gene matches: 12. Germline assignment: CDR1 WNHNN and CDR2 SYGVQD (reference sequence).

In this sample, this clone turned up many times. The chain employs TRBV7-9 and TRBJ2-5, with D possibly matching TRBD1 (6 bases). From germline, CDR1 is SEHNR and CDR2 FQNEAQ (reference sequence). There are 15 residues in the CDR3. The V and J ends lost 4 bases and 3 bases respectively, with 15 bases between them. For the CDR3, the DNA is TGTGCCAGCAGCTCAACAGGGTGGGTGAAAGAGACCCAGTACTTC. This sequence encodes CASSSTGWVKETQYF.

Ten or more counts support this clone. This sequence joins TRBV4-1 and TRBJ2-2; 7 bases fit TRBD2. J lost 3 bases, V lost 1 base, and 8 bases had no gene match. CDR3 length equals 17 residues. Germline lookup yields CDR1 MGHRA and CDR2 YSYEKL. The CDR3 DNA follows: TGCGCCAGCAGCCAAGTACGGCTAGCGGACTACACCGGGGAGCTGTTTTTT. This gives the protein CASSQVRLADYTGELFF.

This clone has a count of ten or more. The V gene is TRBV9, the J gene TRBJ2-2, with 9 bases fitting TRBD1. V lost 3 bases, J lost 3 bases, and 3 bases stayed unmatched. Germline V gene data show CDR1 as SGDLS and CDR2 as YYNGEE. This CDR3 has 15 residues. The CDR3 DNA reads as TGTGCCAGCAGCGAGACAGGGGGTTACACCGGGGAGCTGTTTTTT. Protein sequence: CASSETGGYTGELFF. Variable domain in full (rest from reference TRBV9 and TRBJ2-2): DSGVTQTPKHLITATGQRVTLRCSPRSGDLSVYWYQQSLDQGLQFLIQYYNGEERAKGNILERFSAQQFPDLHSELNLSSLELGDSALYFCASSETGGYTGELFFGEGSRLTVL.

This clone was detected ten times or more. The chain combines TRBV27 with TRBJ1-6; D not certain. The CDR3 contains 14 residues. Germline CDR1 reads MNHEY; CDR2 reads SMNVEV (reference sequence). V lost 7 bases and J 0 bases, leaving 7 bases between the germline ends. The CDR3 sequence: CASNSDSYNSPLHF. In DNA form, the CDR3 reads TGTGCCAGCAATAGTGACTCCTATAATTCACCCCTCCACTTT.

This clone occurred a few times. V gene TRBV19 combines with J gene TRBJ2-3; TRBD2 matches at 8 bases. With V trimmed by 1 base and J by 4 bases, 10 bases remained unmatched. The length of the CDR3 is 17 residues. Germline loops: CDR1 LNHDA, CDR2 SQIVND (reference sequence). The CDR3 DNA is TGTGCCAGTAGTATAGTAGAGAGCGGGAGTGGTGCAGATACGCAGTATTTT. Its translation: CASSIVESGSGADTQYF.